Below are 29 T cell receptor beta chains sequenced from a single sample in a study of post-analysis software for immune sequencing data. Presence of unique molecular identifiers characterized the TCR beta cDNA libraries. TCRdb reprocessed the PCR reads with MiXCR, giving one entry per CDR3 protein. The repertoire has over 250,000 distinct CDR3 sequences, less than 40% of them found once; the top ten carry around 5.2%. Study results and caveats: TRBV5-6, TRBV5-1 and TRBV20-1 were among several TRBV segments more frequent in patients than controls.

Their cognate antigens are unknown. The sequenced sample was blood. All receptors come from a girl aged 5-17 years with multiple sclerosis.

The V gene is TRBV7-3, the J gene TRBJ2-1; D is uncertain. Trimming took off 1 base at V and 0 bases at J, with 10 bases between the two ends. The CDR3 length is 16 residues. Germline lookup yields CDR1 SGHTA and CDR2 FQGTGA. CDR3 in amino acids: CASSLIGSSSYNEQFF. The CDR3 bases are TGTGCCAGCAGCTTAATAGGCTCTAGCTCCTACAATGAGCAGTTCTTC. The whole variable domain, remainder taken from reference TRBV7-3 and TRBJ2-1, is GAGVSQTPSNKVTEKGKYVELRCDPISGHTALYWYRQSLGQGPEFLIYFQGTGAADDSGLPNDRFFAVRPEGSVSTLKIQRTERGDSAVYLCASSLIGSSSYNEQFFGPGTRLTVL.

This clonotype was found many times. J is TRBJ1-4 and V is TRBV12-3 or TRBV12-4; D is unclear. Trimming pared 7 bases from V and 4 bases from J, leaving 10 bases between. This CDR3 spans 13 amino acids. The CDR3 coding sequence is TGTGCCAGCAAGACGGAAAATAATGAAAAACTGTTTTTT. This translates into CASKTENNEKLFF.

In regard to this clonotype: This may be a read error, as it is one base from a much larger clone. The J gene is TRBJ2-7, the V gene TRBV6-5, with TRBD1 identical over 8 bases. The V and J ends lost 6 bases and 2 bases, in that order; junction bases with no gene match: 12. CDR3 length equals 16 residues. Germline V gene data show CDR1 as MNHEY and CDR2 as SVGAGI. As DNA, the CDR3 is TGTGCCAGCAGCGCGAGACCGGGACAGGTTCCCTACGAGCAGTACGTC. Residues: CASSARPGQVPYEQYV.

The rearrangement links TRBV5-1 to TRBJ2-1; D gene ambiguous. Trimming pared 6 bases from V and 8 bases from J, leaving 9 bases between. The CDR3 is 11 residues long. Germline lookup yields CDR1 SGHRS and CDR2 YFSETQ. The CDR3 spells CASTNFDEQFF. In DNA form, the CDR3 reads TGCGCCAGCACTAACTTCGATGAGCAGTTCTTC.

This sequence joins TRBV12-3 or TRBV12-4 and TRBJ2-2, with 9 bases identical to TRBD1. This CDR3 region has 16 residues. This CDR3 reads CATKPLETGGTGELFF. As DNA, the CDR3 is TGTGCGACAAAACCTTTAGAGACAGGGGGAACCGGGGAGCTGTTTTTT.

To note about this clonotype: A clone one base away is much larger, so this may be a read error. The V call is TRBV4-1, the J call TRBJ2-5; D gene ambiguous. CDR1 and CDR2 from the germline V gene are MGHRA and YSYEKL. The CDR3 has 14 amino acids. Trimming stripped 0 bases from V and 11 bases from J, with 16 bases between. Here the CDR3 DNA reads TGCGCCAGCAGCCAAGAGATCGGCCCCAATGAGCAGTACTTC. It specifies CASSQEIGPNEQYF.

This clonotype was detected ten times or more. CDR3 sequence (DNA): TGTGCCAGCAGCTTAGAGGCTAGCGGGAGCGCAGATACGCAGTATTTT. As protein: CASSLEASGSADTQYF. V is TRBV7-2 and J is TRBJ2-3; 10 positions match TRBD2. Germline CDR1 is SGHTA and CDR2 is FQGNSA. This CDR3 is 16 amino acids long. V trimming: 1 base; J trimming: 4 bases; junction bases outside the gene matches: 5.

To note about this clonotype: Given a much more abundant clone one base away, this may be a read error. CDR3 region: CAISILAGGRNTQYF. The CDR3 DNA follows: TGTGCCATCAGCATCTTAGCGGGGGGGAGAAATACGCAGTATTTT. The gene calls are TRBV10-3 and TRBJ2-3; 11 positions match TRBD2. This CDR3 region has 15 residues. Per the germline V gene, CDR1 is ENHRY and CDR2 is SYGVKD. Trimming cost V 6 bases and J 7 bases; bases outside gene matches: 9.

This chain connects TRBV4-1 to TRBJ1-2, with D possibly being TRBD1 (5 bases). Trimming took 1 base from V and 0 from J, leaving 15 bases between them. Germline assignment: CDR1 MGHRA and CDR2 YSYEKL. CDR3 length equals 17 residues. CDR3 sequence: CASSQGDSVSTNYGYTF. CDR3 coding DNA: TGCGCCAGCAGCCAAGGGGACTCGGTTTCTACTAACTATGGCTACACCTTC.

The table lists this clonotype with many counts. The chain has TRBV20-1 and TRBJ1-4; D is unclear. Germline values: CDR1 DFQATT, CDR2 SNEGSKA (reference sequence). V gave up 0 bases and J gave up 8 bases, with 7 bases separating them. The CDR3 sequence is 12 residues long. CDR3 sequence: CSARDLQEKLFF. In DNA form, the CDR3 reads TGCAGTGCTAGAGATCTTCAGGAAAAACTGTTTTTT.

This clonotype has at least ten counts. This chain uses TRBV12-3 or TRBV12-4 with TRBJ2-1; D not certain. This CDR3 is built from 11 residues. V lost 5 bases to trimming and J lost 9 bases, with 8 bases between them. Here the CDR3 reads CASSHGSEQFF. CDR3 nucleotide sequence: TGTGCCAGCAGTCATGGTAGTGAGCAGTTCTTC.

This clonotype was detected many times. This sequence joins TRBV12-3 or TRBV12-4 and TRBJ1-2; D gene unclear. The CDR3 is 12 residues long. The V end lost 3 bases, the J end lost 10 bases, and 12 bases lay between the germline ends. CDR3 in amino acids: CASSLSGYDYTF. CDR3 nucleotide sequence: TGTGCCAGCAGTTTGTCGGGCTACGACTACACCTTC.

This sequence joins TRBV5-1 and TRBJ2-5; 10 nucleotides line up with TRBD2. Germline values: CDR1 SGHRS, CDR2 YFSETQ. This CDR3 spans 15 amino acids. V shed 0 bases and J 11 bases; nucleotides not matched to a gene: 10. In nucleotides, the CDR3 is TGCGCCAGCAGCTTGGTCCCTAGCGGGAGTATTGGGCAGTACTTC. Amino acids: CASSLVPSGSIGQYF.

Remarks on this clonotype: Just one base apart from a much larger clone, this may be a read error. The genes are TRBV7-2 and TRBJ2-3; the D gene is possibly TRBD2 (6 bases). The CDR3 loop spans 14 amino acids. V gave up 4 bases and J gave up 10 bases, with 18 bases separating them. In germline, CDR1 is SGHTA, CDR2 FQGNSA. Here the CDR3 DNA reads TGTGCCAGCAGCTCCGGGACTTTTAGGGGTTCGCAGTATTTT. Its protein product is CASSSGTFRGSQYF.

J is TRBJ1-1 and V is TRBV6-6; no definite D call. CDR3 length: 15 amino acids. V dropped 0 bases and J dropped 3 bases, with 11 bases sitting between them. Germline V gene lookup returns CDR1 MNHNY and CDR2 SVGAGI (reference sequence). CDR3 in amino acids: CASSYSTEHHTEAFF. CDR3 bases: TGTGCCAGCAGTTACTCGACGGAGCACCACACTGAAGCTTTCTTT.

A note on this clonotype: This clone may be a read error of a much larger clone one base away. The chain's CDR3 is CASLGPLSYNEQFF. The CDR3 DNA is TGTGCCAGCTTGGGGCCGCTTTCCTACAATGAGCAGTTCTTC. The chain uses TRBV2 and TRBJ2-1; a possible D gene is TRBD1 (5 bases). The CDR3 loop spans 14 amino acids. V was cut by 8 bases and J by 1 base, with 12 bases left in between. The germline CDR1 and CDR2 sequences are SNHLY and FYNNEI.

Comments on this clonotype: Mismatch with germline at one junction end may stem from a read error. This rearrangement joins TRBV11-2 to TRBJ2-3; D gene unclear. The CDR3 length is 11 residues. Germline V lookup: CDR1 SGHAT, CDR2 FQNNGV. CDR3 coding DNA: TGTGCCAGCAGCTCCACAGATACGCCGTATTTT. Amino acid sequence: CASSSTDTPYF.

Points on this clonotype: Lacking the conserved final phenylalanine or tryptophan, this CDR3 likely reflects a read error. The chain combines TRBV28 with TRBJ1-2; no definite D call. V was shortened by 6 bases and J by 9 bases, with 14 bases between the two germline ends. The length of the CDR3 is 12 residues. The germline V gene encodes CDR1 MDHEN and CDR2 SYDVKM. The CDR3 loop is CASRLTGGSYTL. In DNA, the CDR3 is TGTGCCAGCAGGTTGACGGGAGGTAGCTACACCTTA.

This chain uses TRBV4-1 with TRBJ2-5, with a weak D call TRBD2 (6 bases). The last part of the DNA fits TRBJ2-7 better; the J call may be wrong. Germline loops: CDR1 MGHRA, CDR2 YSYEKL. The CDR3 length is 15 residues. This CDR3 is CASSQDRREVFEQYF. DNA of the CDR3: TGCGCCAGCAGCCAAGATAGGAGGGAGGTATTCGAGCAGTACTTC.

The chain combines TRBV20-1 with TRBJ1-1, with 9 bases lining up with TRBD1. The J segment lost 5 bases and the V segment lost 3 bases, leaving 10 bases of the junction unmatched. The CDR3 has 15 residues. Germline lookup yields CDR1 DFQATT and CDR2 SNEGSKA (reference sequence). CDR3: CSASRPGQGGTEAFF. The CDR3 DNA reads as TGCAGTGCTAGCCGCCCGGGACAGGGAGGTACTGAAGCTTTCTTT.

This clonotype was seen repeatedly, ten times or more. This chain connects TRBV5-1 to TRBJ1-2; 12 nucleotides line up with TRBD1. The CDR3 runs to 16 residues. Germline CDR1 is SGHRS and CDR2 is YFSETQ. The J segment lost 3 bases and the V segment lost 4 bases, leaving 7 bases of the junction unmatched. The CDR3 nucleotides are TGCGCCAGCAGCCCGGAGGGACAGGGGGCGGACTATGGCTACACCTTC. As protein: CASSPEGQGADYGYTF.

This clonotype was seen at least ten times. This chain links TRBV10-3 with TRBJ1-1; D is undetermined. CDR3 length equals 12 residues. The germline gives CDR1 ENHRY, CDR2 SYGVKD. V lost 6 bases to trimming and J lost 1 base, with 6 bases between them. This CDR3 is CAISSGNTEAFF. DNA for the CDR3: TGTGCCATCAGCTCCGGGAACACTGAAGCTTTCTTT.

At least ten counts were recorded for this clonotype. This chain uses TRBV11-2 with TRBJ1-2; the D is unclear. This CDR3 is built from 13 residues. Germline V gene sequence: CDR1 SGHAT, CDR2 FQNNGV. Trimming cost V 0 bases and J 3 bases, with 5 bases left between them. CDR3 loop: CASSLEADYGYTF. The DNA for the CDR3 is TGTGCCAGCAGCTTAGAGGCGGACTATGGCTACACCTTC.

Details on this clonotype: This may be a read error: a much more frequent sequence differs by one nucleotide. J is TRBJ1-1 and V is TRBV29-1; TRBD1 aligns across 8 bases. Germline-derived CDR1 and CDR2 are SQVTM and ANQGSEA. This CDR3 has 12 amino acids. Trimming removed 8 bases from V and 1 base from J; junction bases left unmatched: 3. The CDR3 coding sequence is TGCAGCCCCGGGACAGGGAACACTGAAGCTTTCTTT. Its protein is CSPGTGNTEAFF. Based on the CDR3 plus reference TRBV29-1 and TRBJ1-1, the full variable domain is SAVISQKPSRDICQRGTSLTIQCQVDSQVTMMFWYRQQPGQSLTLIATANQGSEATYESGFVIDKFPISRPNLTFSTLTVSNMSPEDSSIYLCSPGTGNTEAFFGQGTRLTVV.

Only a few counts were recorded for this clonotype. V is TRBV20-1 and J is TRBJ1-5, with 9 bases matching TRBD1. Germline V CDR1 and CDR2: DFQATT, SNEGSKA (reference sequence). There are 14 residues in the CDR3. V shed 4 bases, J shed 9 bases, and the junction held 10 bases outside the gene matches. The CDR3, as DNA: TGCAGTGCTAACACAGGGGGCGATACGTGGCCCCAGCATTTT. This translates into CSANTGGDTWPQHF.

V usage is TRBV29-1 and J usage is TRBJ2-7; 8 nucleotides match TRBD1. Germline CDR1 SQVTM, CDR2 ANQGSEA. This CDR3 is 13 amino acids long. The V gene end was trimmed by 6 bases and the J gene end by 2 bases; junction bases not matched to a gene: 6. CDR3 region: CSVPGQGTYEQYF. The DNA for the CDR3 is TGCAGCGTCCCAGGACAGGGAACCTACGAGCAGTACTTC.

This clonotype was detected many times. V and J are TRBV29-1 and TRBJ1-5; D possibly corresponds to TRBD1 (6 bases). This CDR3 has 14 residues. V lost 4 bases, J lost 2 bases, and 12 bases lay in between. Germline loops: CDR1 SQVTM, CDR2 ANQGSEA. The CDR3 DNA sequence: TGCAGCGTTGCCGGGACACTAGGCAATCAGCCCCAGCATTTT. It codes for CSVAGTLGNQPQHF.

The V call is TRBV2, the J call TRBJ2-1, with 7 bases identical to TRBD1. The germline V gene has CDR1 SNHLY and CDR2 FYNNEI. With V trimmed by 2 bases and J by 5 bases, 6 bases remained unmatched. CDR3 length equals 15 residues. CDR3 loop: CASSEQGQTNNEQFF. CDR3 DNA sequence: TGTGCCAGCAGTGAACAGGGACAGACCAACAATGAGCAGTTCTTC.

Many counts were recorded for this clonotype. The rearrangement joins TRBV7-2 to TRBJ2-5; 10 nucleotides agree with TRBD2. V gave up 2 bases and J gave up 5 bases; unmatched junction bases: 14. The CDR3 is 18 residues long. The germline CDR1 and CDR2 sequences are SGHTA and FQGNSA. The CDR3 sequence is CASSLPLAGEIFRETQYF. CDR3 DNA sequence: TGTGCCAGCAGCTTACCTCTAGCGGGAGAGATCTTTAGGGAGACCCAGTACTTC.